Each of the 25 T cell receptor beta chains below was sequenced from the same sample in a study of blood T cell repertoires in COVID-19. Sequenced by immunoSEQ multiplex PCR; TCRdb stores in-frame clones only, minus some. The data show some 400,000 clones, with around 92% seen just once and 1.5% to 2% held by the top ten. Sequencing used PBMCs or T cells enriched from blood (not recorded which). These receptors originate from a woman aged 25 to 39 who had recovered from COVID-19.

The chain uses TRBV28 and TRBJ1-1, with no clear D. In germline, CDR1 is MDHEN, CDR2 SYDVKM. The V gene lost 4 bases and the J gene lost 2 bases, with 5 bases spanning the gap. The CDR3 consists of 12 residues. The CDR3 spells CASSYRNTEAFF. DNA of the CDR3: TGTGCCAGCAGTTACAGAAACACTGAAGCTTTCTTT.

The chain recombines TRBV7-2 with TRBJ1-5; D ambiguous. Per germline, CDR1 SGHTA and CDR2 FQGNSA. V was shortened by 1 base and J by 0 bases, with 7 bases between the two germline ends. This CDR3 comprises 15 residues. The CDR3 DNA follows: TGTGCCAGCAGCTTAGAGATCGGTAGCAATCAGCCCCAGCATTTT. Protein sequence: CASSLEIGSNQPQHF.

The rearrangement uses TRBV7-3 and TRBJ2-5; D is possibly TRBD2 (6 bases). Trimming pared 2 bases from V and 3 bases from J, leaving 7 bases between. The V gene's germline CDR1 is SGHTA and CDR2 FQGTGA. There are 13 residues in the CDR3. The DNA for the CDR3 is TGTGCCAGCAGCTTACGGAGGGAAGAGACCCAGTACTTC. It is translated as CASSLRREETQYF.

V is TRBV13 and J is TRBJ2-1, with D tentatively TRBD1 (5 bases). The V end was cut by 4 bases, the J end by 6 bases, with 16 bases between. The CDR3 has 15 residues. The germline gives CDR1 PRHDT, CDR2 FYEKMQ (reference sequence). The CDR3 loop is CASSSGQIWGNEQFF. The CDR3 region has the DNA TGTGCCAGCAGCTCTGGACAAATCTGGGGCAATGAGCAGTTCTTC.

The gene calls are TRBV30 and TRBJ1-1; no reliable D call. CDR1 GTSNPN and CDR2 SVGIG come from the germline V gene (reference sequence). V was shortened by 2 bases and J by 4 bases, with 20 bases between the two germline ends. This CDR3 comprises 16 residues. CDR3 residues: CAWSRIRGQIPTEAFF. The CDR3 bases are TGTGCCTGGAGTAGAATTCGTGGGCAGATACCCACTGAAGCTTTCTTT.

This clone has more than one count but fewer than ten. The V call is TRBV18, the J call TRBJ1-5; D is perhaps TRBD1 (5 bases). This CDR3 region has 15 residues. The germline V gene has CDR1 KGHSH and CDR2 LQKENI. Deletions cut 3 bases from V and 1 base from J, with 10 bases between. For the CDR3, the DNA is TGTGCCAGCTCACCGTTGAGGACAAGCAATCAGCCCCAGCATTTT. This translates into CASSPLRTSNQPQHF.

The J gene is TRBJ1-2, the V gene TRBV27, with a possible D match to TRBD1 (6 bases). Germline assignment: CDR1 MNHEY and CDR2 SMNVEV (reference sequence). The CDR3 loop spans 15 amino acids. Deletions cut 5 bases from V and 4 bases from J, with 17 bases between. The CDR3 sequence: CASSLRAGASYGYTF. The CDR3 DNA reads TGTGCCAGCAGTCTCCGTGCGGGGGCTTCCTATGGCTACACCTTC.

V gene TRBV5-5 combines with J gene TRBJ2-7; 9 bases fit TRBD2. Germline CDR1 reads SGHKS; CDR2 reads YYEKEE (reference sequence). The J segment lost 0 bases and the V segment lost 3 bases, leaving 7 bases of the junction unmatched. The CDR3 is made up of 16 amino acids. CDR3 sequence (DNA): TGTGCCAGCAGCTCCCGCGGGGGGGCCCTCTCCTACGAGCAGTACTTC. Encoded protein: CASSSRGGALSYEQYF. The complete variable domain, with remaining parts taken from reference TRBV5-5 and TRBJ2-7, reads DAGVTQSPTHLIKTRGQQVTLRCSPISGHKSVSWYQQVLGQGPQFIFQYYEKEERGRGNFPDRFSARQFPNYSSELNVNALLLGDSALYLCASSSRGGALSYEQYFGPGTRLTVT.

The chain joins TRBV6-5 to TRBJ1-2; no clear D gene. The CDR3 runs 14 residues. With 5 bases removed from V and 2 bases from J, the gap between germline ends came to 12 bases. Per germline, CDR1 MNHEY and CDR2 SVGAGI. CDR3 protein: CASSRAPENYGYTF. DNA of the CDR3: TGTGCCAGCAGTCGAGCCCCGGAGAACTATGGCTACACCTTC.

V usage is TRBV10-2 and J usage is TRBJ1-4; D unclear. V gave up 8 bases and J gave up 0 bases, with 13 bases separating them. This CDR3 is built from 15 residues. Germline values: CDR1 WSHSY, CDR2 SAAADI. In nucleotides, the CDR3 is TGCGCCAGCCGTCGGAGGGTTGCAACTAATGAAAAACTGTTTTTT. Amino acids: CASRRRVATNEKLFF.

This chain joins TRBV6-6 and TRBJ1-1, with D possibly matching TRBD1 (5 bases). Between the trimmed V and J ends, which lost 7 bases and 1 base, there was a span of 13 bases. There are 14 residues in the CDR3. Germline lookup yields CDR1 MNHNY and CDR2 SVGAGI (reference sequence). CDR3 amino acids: CASNRQLGNTEAFF. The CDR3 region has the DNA TGTGCCAGCAACAGACAGTTGGGGAACACTGAAGCTTTCTTT.

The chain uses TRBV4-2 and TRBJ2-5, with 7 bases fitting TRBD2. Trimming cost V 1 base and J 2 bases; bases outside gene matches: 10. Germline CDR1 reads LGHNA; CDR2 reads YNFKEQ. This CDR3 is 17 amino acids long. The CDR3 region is CASSQGLGLAGQETQYF. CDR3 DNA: TGTGCCAGCAGCCAAGGTCTCGGGTTAGCGGGTCAAGAGACCCAGTACTTC.

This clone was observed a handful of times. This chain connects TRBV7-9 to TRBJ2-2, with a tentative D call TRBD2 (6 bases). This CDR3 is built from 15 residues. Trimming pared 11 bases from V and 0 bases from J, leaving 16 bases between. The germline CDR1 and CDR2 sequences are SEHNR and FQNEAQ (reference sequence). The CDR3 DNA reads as TGTGCCCCCCTCAGGGCGGGGCCGAACACCGGGGAGCTGTTTTTT. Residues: CAPLRAGPNTGELFF.

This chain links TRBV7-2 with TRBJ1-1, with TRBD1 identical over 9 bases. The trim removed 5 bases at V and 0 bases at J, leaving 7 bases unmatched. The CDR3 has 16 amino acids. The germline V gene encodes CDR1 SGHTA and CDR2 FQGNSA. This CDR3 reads CASSNRDRVLNTEAFF. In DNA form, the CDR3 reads TGTGCCAGCAGCAACCGGGACAGGGTGTTGAACACTGAAGCTTTCTTT.

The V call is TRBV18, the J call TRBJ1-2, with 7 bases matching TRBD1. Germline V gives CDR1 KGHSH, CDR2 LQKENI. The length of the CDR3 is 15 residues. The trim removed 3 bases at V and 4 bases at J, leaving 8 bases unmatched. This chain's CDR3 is CASSPQGENLYGYTF. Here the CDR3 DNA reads TGTGCCAGCTCACCTCAGGGGGAAAACCTCTATGGCTACACCTTC.

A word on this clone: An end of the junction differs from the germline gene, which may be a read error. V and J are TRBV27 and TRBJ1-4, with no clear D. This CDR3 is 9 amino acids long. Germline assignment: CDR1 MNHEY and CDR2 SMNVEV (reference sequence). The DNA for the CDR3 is TGTGCCAGCAAGCTCTCCCATCTTTTT. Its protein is CASKLSHLF.

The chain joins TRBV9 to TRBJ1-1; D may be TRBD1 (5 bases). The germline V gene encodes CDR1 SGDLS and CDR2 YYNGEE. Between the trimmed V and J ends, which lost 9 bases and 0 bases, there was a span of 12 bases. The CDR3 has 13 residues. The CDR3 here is CAIPTGLNTEAFF. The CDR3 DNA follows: TGTGCCATCCCAACAGGCCTGAACACTGAAGCTTTCTTT.

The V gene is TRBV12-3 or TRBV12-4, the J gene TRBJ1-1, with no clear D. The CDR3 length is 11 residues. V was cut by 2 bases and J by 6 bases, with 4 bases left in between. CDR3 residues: CASSLTSEAFF. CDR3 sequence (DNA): TGTGCCAGCAGTTTAACTTCTGAAGCTTTCTTT.

This chain's CDR3 is CASSYGPGQGAYGYTF. The CDR3 DNA is TGTGCCAGCAGTTACGGACCGGGACAGGGTGCCTATGGCTACACCTTC. The chain couples TRBV6-2 or TRBV6-3 to TRBJ1-2; TRBD1 agrees at 9 bases. The V gene's germline CDR1 is MNHEY and CDR2 SVGEGT. CDR3 length: 16 amino acids. The V gene end was trimmed by 2 bases and the J gene end by 4 bases; junction bases not matched to a gene: 8.

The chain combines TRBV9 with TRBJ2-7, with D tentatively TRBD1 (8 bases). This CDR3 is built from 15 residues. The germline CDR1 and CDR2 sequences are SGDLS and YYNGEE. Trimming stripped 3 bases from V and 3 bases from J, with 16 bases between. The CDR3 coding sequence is TGTGCCAGCAGCGGGGAGGGGACAGGAGGCTACGAGCAGTACTTC. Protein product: CASSGEGTGGYEQYF.

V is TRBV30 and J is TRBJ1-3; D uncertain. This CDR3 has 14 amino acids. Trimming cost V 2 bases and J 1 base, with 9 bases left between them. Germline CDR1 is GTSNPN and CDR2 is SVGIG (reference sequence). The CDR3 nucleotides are TGTGCCTGGAGTTCGGGTATATCTGGAAACACCATATATTTT. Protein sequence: CAWSSGISGNTIYF.

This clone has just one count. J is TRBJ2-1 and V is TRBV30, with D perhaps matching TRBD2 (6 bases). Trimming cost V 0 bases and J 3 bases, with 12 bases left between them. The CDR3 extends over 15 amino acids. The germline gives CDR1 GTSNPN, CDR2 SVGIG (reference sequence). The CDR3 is CAWSVRVGGYNEQFF. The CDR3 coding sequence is TGTGCCTGGAGTGTACGGGTCGGGGGCTACAATGAGCAGTTCTTC.

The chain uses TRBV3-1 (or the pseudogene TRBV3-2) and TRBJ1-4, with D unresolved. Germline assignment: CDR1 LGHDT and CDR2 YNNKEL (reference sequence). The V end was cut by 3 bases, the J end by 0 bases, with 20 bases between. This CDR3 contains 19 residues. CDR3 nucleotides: TGTGCCAGCAGCCACCCTCGACGGGAGTTGAGTACAACTAATGAAAAACTGTTTTTT. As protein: CASSHPRRELSTTNEKLFF.

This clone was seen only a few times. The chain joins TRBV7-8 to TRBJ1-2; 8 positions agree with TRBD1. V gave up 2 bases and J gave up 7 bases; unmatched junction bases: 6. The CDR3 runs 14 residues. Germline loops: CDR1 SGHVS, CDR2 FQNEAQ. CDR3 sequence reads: CASSLLDRGGGYTF. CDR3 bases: TGTGCCAGCAGCTTATTAGACAGGGGTGGTGGCTACACCTTC.

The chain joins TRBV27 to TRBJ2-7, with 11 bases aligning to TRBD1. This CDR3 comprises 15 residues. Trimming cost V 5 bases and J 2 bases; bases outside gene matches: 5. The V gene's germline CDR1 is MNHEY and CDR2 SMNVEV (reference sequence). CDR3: CASSVGTGGPYEQYF. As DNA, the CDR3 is TGTGCCAGCAGTGTCGGGACAGGGGGTCCCTACGAGCAGTACTTC.